This T cell receptor (beta chain) was recorded in a study of shared clonotypes between healthy human individuals. With regard to this clone: Its antigen is unidentified.

Authors' data handling: Junction-only sequences produced by ImmunoSEQ had no quality scores, so filtering differed. Assay used: immunoSEQ multiplex PCR; TCRdb lists only in-frame clones, some missing. V and J calls and clone size come straight from that table; D and trimming were deduced from the DNA. Of approximately 480,000 clones listed, about 80% are singletons. Study-wide results and limits: Limited genetic and exposure-history diversity came from having few donors.

Germline CDR1 reads SGHNT; CDR2 reads YENEEA. The CDR3 runs to 14 residues. V lost 1 base, J lost 3 bases, and 6 bases lay in between. This receptor was identified in a woman in her thirties or forties in good health. Some clones in this sample may be carry-over from other donors' samples. The chain is built from TRBV11-3 and TRBJ2-2; unclear D gene. Sequenced: PBMCs. CDR3 amino acids: CASSLAWDTGELFF. CDR3 DNA: TGTGCCAGCAGCTTAGCTTGGGACACCGGGGAGCTGTTTTTT.